One TCR beta chain is described in this entry. What it binds is unknown. For repertoire sequencing, the TCR beta CDR3 regions were amplified from RNA transcripts. HTBI primers were employed in first-round RT-PCR, then a second-round multiplex PCR followed. MiXCR, run by TCRdb on the multiplex PCR reads, gives a single entry per CDR3 protein. The data show approximately 700,000 distinct CDR3 sequences, about 44% seen once. The record originates from a study of Graves' ophthalmopathy and Graves' hyperthyroidism. The source of the PBMCs was 10 ml of fresh peripheral blood. In germline, CDR1 is LNHNV, CDR2 YYDKDF (reference sequence). This CDR3 is 13 amino acids long. V was clipped by 1 base and J by 5 bases, with 9 bases between them. Study results and caveats: A majority of expanded thyroid clonotypes exceeding 0.001 frequency were likewise present in blood.

The J gene is TRBJ2-7, the V gene TRBV15, with D uncertain. The sample consisted of peripheral blood. The origin of this receptor is an adult man with Graves' ophthalmopathy. Written as DNA, the CDR3 is TGTGCCACCAGCAGAGGGGCCTCGGACGAGCAGTACTTC. It yields the protein CATSRGASDEQYF. The whole variable domain, remainder taken from reference TRBV15 and TRBJ2-7, is DAMVIQNPRYQVTQFGKPVTLSCSQTLNHNVMYWYQQKSSQAPKLLFHYYDKDFNNEADTPDNFQSRRPNTSFCFLDIRSPGLGDTAMYLCATSRGASDEQYFGPGTRLTVT.